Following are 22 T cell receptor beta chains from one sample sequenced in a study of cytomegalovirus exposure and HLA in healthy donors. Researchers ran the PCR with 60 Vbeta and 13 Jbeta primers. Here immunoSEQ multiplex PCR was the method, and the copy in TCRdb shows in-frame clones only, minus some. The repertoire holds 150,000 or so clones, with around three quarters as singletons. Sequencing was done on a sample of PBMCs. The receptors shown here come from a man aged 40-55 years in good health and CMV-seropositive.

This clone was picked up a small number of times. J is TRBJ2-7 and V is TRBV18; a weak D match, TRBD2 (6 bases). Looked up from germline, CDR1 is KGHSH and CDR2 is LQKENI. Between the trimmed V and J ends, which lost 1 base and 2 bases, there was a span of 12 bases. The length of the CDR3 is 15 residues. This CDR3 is CASSPRRGLPYEQYF. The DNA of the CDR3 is TGTGCCAGCTCACCACGGAGGGGTTTACCCTACGAGCAGTACTTC. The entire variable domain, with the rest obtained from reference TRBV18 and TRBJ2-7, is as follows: NAGVMQNPRHLVRRRGQEARLRCSPMKGHSHVYWYRQLPEEGLKFMVYLQKENIIDESGMPKERFSAEFPKEGPSILRIQQVVRGDSAAYFCASSPRRGLPYEQYFGPGTRLTVT.

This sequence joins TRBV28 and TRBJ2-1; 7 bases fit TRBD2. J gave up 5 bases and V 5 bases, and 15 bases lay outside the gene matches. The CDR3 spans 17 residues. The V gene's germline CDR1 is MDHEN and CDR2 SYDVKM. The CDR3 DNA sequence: TGTGCCAGCAGTCCCCTCGCGGCGGGAGTGGCCCACAATGAGCAGTTCTTC. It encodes CASSPLAAGVAHNEQFF. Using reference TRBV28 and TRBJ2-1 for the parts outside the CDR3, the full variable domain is DVKVTQSSRYLVKRTGEKVFLECVQDMDHENMFWYRQDPGLGLRLIYFSYDVKMKEKGDIPEGYSVSREKKERFSLILESASTNQTSMYLCASSPLAAGVAHNEQFFGPGTRLTVL.

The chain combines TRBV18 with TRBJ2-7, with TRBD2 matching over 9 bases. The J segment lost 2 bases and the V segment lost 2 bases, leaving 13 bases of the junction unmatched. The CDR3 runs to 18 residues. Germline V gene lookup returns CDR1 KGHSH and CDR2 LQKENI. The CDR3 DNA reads TGTGCCAGCTCACCAGGCATGGTAGCGGGAGTTTGGACCTACGAGCAGTACTTC. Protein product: CASSPGMVAGVWTYEQYF.

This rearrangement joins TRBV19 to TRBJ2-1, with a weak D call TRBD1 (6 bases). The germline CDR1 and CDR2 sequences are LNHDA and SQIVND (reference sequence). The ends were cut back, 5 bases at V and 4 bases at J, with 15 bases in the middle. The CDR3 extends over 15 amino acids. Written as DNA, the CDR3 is TGTGCCAGTAGTGTGGACAGAAGTCATTACAATGAGCAGTTCTTC. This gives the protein CASSVDRSHYNEQFF. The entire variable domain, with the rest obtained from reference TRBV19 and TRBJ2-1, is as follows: DGGITQSPKYLFRKEGQNVTLSCEQNLNHDAMYWYRQDPGQGLRLIYYSQIVNDFQKGDIAEGYSVSREKKESFPLTVTSAQKNPTAFYLCASSVDRSHYNEQFFGPGTRLTVL.

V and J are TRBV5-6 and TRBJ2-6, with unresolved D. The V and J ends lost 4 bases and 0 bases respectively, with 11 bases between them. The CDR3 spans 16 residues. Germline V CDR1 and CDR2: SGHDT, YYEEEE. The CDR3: CASSPVSSSGANVLTF. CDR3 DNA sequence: TGTGCCAGCAGCCCGGTGTCTTCCTCTGGGGCCAACGTCCTGACTTTC.

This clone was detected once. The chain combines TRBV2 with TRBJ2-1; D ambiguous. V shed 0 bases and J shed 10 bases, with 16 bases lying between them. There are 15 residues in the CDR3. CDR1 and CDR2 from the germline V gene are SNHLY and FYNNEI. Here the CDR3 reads CASSEAFLSVWEQFF. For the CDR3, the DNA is TGTGCCAGCAGTGAAGCGTTCTTGAGCGTGTGGGAGCAGTTCTTC.

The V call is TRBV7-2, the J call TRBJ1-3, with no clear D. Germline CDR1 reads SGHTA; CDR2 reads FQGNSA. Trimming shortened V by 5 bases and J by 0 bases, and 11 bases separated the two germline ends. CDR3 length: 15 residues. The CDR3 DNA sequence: TGTGCCAGCAGCATAAGCGTTAGCTCTGGAAACACCATATATTTT. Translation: CASSISVSSGNTIYF.

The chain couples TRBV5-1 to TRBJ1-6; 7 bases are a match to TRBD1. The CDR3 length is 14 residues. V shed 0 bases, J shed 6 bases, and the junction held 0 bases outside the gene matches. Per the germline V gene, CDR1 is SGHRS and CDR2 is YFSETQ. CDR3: CASSLDRGNSPLHF. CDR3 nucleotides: TGCGCCAGCAGCTTGGACAGGGGTAATTCACCCCTCCACTTT. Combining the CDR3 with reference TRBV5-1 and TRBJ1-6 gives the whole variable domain KAGVTQTPRYLIKTRGQQVTLSCSPISGHRSVSWYQQTPGQGLQFLFEYFSETQRNKGNFPGRFSGRQFSNSRSEMNVSTLELGDSALYLCASSLDRGNSPLHFGNGTRLTVT.

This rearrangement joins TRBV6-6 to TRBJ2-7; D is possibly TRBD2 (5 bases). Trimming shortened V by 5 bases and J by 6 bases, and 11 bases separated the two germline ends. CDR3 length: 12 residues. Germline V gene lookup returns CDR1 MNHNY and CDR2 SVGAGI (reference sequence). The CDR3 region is CASSTGGSEQYF. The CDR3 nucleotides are TGTGCCAGCAGTACCGGAGGCAGCGAGCAGTACTTC.

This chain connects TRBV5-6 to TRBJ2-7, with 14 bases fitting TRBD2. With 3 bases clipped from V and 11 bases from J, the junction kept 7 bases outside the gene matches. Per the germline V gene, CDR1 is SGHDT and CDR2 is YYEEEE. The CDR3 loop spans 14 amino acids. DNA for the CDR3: TGTGCCAGCAGCTCTGGGACTAGCGGGAGTATGGAGTACTTC. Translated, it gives CASSSGTSGSMEYF. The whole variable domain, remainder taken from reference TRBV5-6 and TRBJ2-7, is DAGVTQSPTHLIKTRGQQVTLRCSPKSGHDTVSWYQQALGQGPQFIFQYYEEEERQRGNFPDRFSGHQFPNYSSELNVNALLLGDSALYLCASSSGTSGSMEYFGPGTRLTVT.

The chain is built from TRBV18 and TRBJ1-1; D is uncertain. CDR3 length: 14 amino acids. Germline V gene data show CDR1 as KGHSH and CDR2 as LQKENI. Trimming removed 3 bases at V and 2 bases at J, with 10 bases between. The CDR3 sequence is CASSPNSFNTEAFF. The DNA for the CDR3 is TGTGCCAGCTCACCGAACAGCTTTAACACTGAAGCTTTCTTT.

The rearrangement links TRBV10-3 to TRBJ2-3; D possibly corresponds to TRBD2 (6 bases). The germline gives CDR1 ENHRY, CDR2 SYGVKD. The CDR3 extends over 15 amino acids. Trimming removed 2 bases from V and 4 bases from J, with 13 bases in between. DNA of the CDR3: TGTGCCATCAGTGAGGGCAGGTCGGGGGCAGATACGCAGTATTTT. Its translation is CAISEGRSGADTQYF.

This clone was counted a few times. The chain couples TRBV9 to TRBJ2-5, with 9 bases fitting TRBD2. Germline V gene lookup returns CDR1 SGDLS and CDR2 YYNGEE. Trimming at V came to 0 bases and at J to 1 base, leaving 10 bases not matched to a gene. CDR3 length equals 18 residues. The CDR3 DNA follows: TGTGCCAGCAGCGTAGGGGGTAGCGGGAGCAAGGTCCAAGAGACCCAGTACTTC. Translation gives CASSVGGSGSKVQETQYF.

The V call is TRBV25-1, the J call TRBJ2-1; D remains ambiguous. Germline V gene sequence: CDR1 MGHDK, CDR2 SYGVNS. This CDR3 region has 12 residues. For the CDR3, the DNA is TGTGTCCCCCCCCCGGGTATGGGTGAGCAGTTCTTC. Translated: CVPPPGMGEQFF.

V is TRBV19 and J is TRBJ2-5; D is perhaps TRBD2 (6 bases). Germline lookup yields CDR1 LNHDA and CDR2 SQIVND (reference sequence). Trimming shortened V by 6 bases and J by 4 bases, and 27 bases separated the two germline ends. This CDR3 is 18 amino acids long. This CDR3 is CASSHGTREALFGETQYF. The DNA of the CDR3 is TGTGCCAGTAGCCATGGGACGAGGGAGGCCCTATTCGGAGAGACCCAGTACTTC. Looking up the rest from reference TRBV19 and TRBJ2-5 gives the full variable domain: DGGITQSPKYLFRKEGQNVTLSCEQNLNHDAMYWYRQDPGQGLRLIYYSQIVNDFQKGDIAEGYSVSREKKESFPLTVTSAQKNPTAFYLCASSHGTREALFGETQYFGPGTRLLVL.

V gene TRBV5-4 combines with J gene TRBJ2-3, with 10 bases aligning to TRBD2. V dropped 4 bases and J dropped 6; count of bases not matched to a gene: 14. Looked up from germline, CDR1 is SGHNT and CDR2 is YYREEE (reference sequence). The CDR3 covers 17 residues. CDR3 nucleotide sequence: TGTGCCAGCAGCCCCTTTGGAGAGCGGGGGGGCGGGGATACGCAGTATTTT. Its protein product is CASSPFGERGGGDTQYF.

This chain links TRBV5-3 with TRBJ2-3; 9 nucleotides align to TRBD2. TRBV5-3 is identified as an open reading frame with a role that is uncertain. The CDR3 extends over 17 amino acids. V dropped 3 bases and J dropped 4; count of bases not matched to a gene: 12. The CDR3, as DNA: TGTGCCAGAAGCTGCCTACTGACTAGCGGAGTTTCAGATACGCAGTATTTT. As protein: CARSCLLTSGVSDTQYF.

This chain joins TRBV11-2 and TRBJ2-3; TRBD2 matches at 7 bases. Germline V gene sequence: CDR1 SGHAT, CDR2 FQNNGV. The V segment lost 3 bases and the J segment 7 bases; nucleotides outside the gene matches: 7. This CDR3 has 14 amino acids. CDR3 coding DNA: TGTGCCAGCAGCTTTGACGGGAGGAGATATACGCAGTATTTT. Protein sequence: CASSFDGRRYTQYF.

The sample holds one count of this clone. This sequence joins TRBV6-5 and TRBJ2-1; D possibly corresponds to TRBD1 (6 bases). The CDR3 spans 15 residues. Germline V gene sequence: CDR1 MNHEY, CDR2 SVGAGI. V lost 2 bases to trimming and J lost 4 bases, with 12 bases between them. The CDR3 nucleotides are TGTGCCAGCAGTTACCAGGGGAAGGCTTACAATGAGCAGTTCTTC. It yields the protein CASSYQGKAYNEQFF.

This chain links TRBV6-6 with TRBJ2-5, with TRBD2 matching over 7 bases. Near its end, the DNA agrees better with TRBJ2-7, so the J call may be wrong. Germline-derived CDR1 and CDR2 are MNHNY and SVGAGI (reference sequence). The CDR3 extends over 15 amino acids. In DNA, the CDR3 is TGTGCCAGCAGTCCCCACTTATCCGGGGGGAACGAGCAGTACTTC. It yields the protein CASSPHLSGGNEQYF.

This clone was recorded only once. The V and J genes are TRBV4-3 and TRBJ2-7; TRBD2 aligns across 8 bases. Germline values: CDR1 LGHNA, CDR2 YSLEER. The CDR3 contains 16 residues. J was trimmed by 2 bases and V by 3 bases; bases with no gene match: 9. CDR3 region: CASSQGTSSPPYEQYF. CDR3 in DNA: TGCGCCAGCAGCCAGGGGACTAGTTCCCCTCCCTACGAGCAGTACTTC.

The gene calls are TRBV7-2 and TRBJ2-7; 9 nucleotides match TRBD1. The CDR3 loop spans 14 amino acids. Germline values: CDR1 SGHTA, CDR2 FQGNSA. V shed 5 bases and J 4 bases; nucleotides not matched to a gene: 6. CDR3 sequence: CASSPGQGGYEQYF. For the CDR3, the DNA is TGTGCCAGCAGCCCGGGACAGGGAGGTTACGAGCAGTACTTC.